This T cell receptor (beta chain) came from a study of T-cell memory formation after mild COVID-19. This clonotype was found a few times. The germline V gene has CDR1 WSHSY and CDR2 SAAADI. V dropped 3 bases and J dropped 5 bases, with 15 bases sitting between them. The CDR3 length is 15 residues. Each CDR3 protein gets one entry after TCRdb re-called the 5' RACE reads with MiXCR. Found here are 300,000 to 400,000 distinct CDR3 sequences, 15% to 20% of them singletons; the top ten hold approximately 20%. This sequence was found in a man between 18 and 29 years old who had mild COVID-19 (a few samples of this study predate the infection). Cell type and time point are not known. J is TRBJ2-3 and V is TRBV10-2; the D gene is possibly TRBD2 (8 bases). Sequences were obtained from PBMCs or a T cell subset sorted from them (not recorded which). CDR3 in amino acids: CASSEEGAGGDTQYF. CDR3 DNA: TGCGCCAGCAGTGAAGAGGGGGCGGGAGGAGATACGCAGTATTTT.